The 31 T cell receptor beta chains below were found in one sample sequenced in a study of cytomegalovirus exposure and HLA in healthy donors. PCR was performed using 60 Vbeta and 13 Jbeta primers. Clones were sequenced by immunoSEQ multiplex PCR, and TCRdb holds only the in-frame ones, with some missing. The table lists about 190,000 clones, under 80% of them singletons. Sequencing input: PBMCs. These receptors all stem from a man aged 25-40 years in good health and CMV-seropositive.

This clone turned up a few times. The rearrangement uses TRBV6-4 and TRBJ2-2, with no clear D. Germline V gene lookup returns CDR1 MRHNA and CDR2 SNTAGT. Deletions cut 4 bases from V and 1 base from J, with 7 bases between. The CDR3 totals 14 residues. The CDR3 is CASSVDWNTGELFF. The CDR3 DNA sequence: TGTGCCAGCAGTGTTGACTGGAACACCGGGGAGCTGTTTTTT.

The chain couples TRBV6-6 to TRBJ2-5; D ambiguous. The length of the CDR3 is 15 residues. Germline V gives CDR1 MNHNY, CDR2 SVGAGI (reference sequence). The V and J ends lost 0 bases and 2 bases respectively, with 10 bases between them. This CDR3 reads CASSYSRAPQETQYF. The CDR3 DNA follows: TGTGCCAGCAGTTACTCCCGAGCGCCTCAAGAGACCCAGTACTTC.

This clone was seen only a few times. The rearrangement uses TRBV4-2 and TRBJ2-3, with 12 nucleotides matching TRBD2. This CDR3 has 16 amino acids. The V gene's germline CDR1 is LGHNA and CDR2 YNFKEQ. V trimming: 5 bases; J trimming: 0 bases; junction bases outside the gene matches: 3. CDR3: CASSSGTSGSTDTQYF. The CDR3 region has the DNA TGTGCCAGCAGCTCCGGGACTAGCGGGAGCACAGATACGCAGTATTTT.

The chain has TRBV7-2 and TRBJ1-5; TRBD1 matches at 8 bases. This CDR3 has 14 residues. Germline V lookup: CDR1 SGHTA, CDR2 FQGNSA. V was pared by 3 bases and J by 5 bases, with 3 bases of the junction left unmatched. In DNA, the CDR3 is TGTGCCAGCAGCTTTGGACAGGGCGATCAGCCCCAGCATTTT. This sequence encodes CASSFGQGDQPQHF.

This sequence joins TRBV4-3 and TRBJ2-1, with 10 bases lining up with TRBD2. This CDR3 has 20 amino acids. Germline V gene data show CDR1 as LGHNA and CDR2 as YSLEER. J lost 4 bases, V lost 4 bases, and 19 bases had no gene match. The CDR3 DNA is TGCGCCAGCAGCCCCCTGGGGGCTAGCGGGAGTGGGGGATTATACAATGAGCAGTTCTTC. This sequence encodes CASSPLGASGSGGLYNEQFF.

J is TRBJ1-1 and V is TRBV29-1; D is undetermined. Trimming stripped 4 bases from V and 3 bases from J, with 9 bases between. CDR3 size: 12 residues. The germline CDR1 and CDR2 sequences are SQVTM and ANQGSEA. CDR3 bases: TGCAGCGTTGGGTGGCTTGACACTGAAGCTTTCTTT. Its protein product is CSVGWLDTEAFF.

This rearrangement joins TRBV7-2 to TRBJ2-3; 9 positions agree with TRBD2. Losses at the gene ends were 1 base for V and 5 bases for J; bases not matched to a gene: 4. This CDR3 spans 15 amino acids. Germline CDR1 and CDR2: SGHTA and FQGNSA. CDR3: CASSLVSGRGDTQYF. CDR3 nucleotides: TGTGCCAGCAGCTTAGTTAGCGGGAGAGGAGATACGCAGTATTTT.

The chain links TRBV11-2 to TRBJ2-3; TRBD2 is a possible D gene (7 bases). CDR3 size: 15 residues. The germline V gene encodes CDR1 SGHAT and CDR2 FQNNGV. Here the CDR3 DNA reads TGTCCTGAGCAGCTTAGGGGGGGAGTGACAGATACGCAGTATTTT. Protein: CPEQLRGGVTDTQYF. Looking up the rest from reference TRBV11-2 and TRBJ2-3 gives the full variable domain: EAGVAQSPRYKIIEKRQSVAFWCNPISGHATLYWYQQILGQGPKLLIQFQNNGVVDDSQLPKDRFSAERLKGVDSTLKIQPAKLEDSAVYLCPEQLRGGVTDTQYFGPGTRLTVL.

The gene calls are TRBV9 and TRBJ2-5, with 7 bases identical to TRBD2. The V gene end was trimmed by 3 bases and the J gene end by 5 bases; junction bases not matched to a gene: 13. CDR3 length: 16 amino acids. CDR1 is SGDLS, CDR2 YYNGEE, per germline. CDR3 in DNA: TGTGCCAGCAGCGATTACCTAAGCGGGGTCGGGGAGACCCAGTACTTC. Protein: CASSDYLSGVGETQYF.

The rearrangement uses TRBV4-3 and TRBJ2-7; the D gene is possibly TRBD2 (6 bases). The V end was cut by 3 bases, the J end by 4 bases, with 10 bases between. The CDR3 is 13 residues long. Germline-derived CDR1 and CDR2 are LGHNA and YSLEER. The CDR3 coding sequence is TGCGCCAGCAGCCAGGGGACTTTGTACGAGCAGTACTTC. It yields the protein CASSQGTLYEQYF.

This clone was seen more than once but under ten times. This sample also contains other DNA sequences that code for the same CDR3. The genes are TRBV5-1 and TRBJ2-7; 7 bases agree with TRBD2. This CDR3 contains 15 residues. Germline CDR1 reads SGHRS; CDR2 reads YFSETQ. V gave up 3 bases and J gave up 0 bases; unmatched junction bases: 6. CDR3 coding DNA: TGCGCCAGCAGCTGGGGAGCGGGGTACTCCTACGAGCAGTACTTC. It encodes CASSWGAGYSYEQYF.

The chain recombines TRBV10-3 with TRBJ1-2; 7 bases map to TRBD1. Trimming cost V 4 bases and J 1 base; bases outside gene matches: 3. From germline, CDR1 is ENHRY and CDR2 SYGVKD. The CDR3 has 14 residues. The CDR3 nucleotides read TGTGCCATCAGTGGGGGACAGTTTAACTATGGCTACACCTTC. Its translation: CAISGGQFNYGYTF.

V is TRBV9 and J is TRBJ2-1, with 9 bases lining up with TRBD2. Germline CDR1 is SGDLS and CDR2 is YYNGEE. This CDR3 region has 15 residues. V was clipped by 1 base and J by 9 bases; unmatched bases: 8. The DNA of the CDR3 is TGTGCCAGCAGCGTATCGGGACTAGCTAGCAGTGAGCAGTTCTTC. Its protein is CASSVSGLASSEQFF.

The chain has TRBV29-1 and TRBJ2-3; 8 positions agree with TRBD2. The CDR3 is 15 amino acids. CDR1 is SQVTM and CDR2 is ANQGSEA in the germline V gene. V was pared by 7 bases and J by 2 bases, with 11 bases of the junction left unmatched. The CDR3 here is CSARGLAGSTDTQYF. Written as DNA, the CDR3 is TGCAGCGCTCGTGGGTTAGCGGGGTCCACAGATACGCAGTATTTT.

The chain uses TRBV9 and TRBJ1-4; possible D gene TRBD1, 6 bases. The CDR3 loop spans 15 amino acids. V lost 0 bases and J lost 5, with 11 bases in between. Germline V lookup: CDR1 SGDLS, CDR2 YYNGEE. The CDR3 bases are TGTGCCAGCAGCGTAGCCGGAACAGGGAATGAAAAACTGTTTTTT. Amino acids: CASSVAGTGNEKLFF.

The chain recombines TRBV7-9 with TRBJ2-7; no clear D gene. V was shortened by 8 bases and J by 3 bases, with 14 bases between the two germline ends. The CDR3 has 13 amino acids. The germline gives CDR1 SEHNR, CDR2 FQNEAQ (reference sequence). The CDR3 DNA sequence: TGTGCCAGCGTGGCGGCAGCTAACTACGAGCAGTACTTC. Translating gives CASVAAANYEQYF.

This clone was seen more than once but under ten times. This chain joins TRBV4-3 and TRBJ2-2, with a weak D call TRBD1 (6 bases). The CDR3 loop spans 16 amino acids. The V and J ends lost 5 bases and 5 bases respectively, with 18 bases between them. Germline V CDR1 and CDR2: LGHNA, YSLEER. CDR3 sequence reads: CASSGPLDSGTGELFF. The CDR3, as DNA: TGCGCCAGCAGCGGACCGCTGGACAGTGGGACCGGGGAGCTGTTTTTT.

In nucleotides, the CDR3 is TGTGCCAGCAGCGTATCCCCCCCGACTAGCGGGAGCCCAGATACGCAGTATTTT. Translating it yields CASSVSPPTSGSPDTQYF. The gene calls are TRBV9 and TRBJ2-3; TRBD2 aligns across 12 bases. Trimming at V came to 1 base and at J to 4 bases, leaving 10 bases not matched to a gene. The CDR3 covers 18 residues. From germline, CDR1 is SGDLS and CDR2 YYNGEE.

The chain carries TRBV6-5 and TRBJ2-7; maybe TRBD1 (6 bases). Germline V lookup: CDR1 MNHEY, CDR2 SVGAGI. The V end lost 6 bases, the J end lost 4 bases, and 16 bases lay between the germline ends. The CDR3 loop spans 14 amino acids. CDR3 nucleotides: TGTGCCAGCAGGTTCCAGGGGCCACCTTACGAGCAGTACTTC. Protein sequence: CASRFQGPPYEQYF.

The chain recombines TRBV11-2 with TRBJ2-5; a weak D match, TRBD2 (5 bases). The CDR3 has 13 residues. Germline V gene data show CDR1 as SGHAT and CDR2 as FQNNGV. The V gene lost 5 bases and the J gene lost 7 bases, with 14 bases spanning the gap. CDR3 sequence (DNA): TGTGCCAGCAGCCCACTAGTAGGAGGGACCCAGTACTTC. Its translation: CASSPLVGGTQYF.

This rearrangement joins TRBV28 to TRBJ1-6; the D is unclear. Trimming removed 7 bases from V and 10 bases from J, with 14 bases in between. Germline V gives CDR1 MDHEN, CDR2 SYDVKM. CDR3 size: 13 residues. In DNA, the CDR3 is TGTGCCAGCACCCCCGTTGGCAGATCACCCCTCCACTTT. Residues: CASTPVGRSPLHF.

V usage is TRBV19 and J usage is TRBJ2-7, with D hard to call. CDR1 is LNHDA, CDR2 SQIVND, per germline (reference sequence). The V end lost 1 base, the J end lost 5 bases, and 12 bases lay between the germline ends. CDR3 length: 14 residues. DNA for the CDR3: TGTGCCAGTAGTATAGGTCCATCTATCGACGAGCAGTACTTC. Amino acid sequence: CASSIGPSIDEQYF. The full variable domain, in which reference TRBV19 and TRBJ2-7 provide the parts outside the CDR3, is DGGITQSPKYLFRKEGQNVTLSCEQNLNHDAMYWYRQDPGQGLRLIYYSQIVNDFQKGDIAEGYSVSREKKESFPLTVTSAQKNPTAFYLCASSIGPSIDEQYFGPGTRLTVT.

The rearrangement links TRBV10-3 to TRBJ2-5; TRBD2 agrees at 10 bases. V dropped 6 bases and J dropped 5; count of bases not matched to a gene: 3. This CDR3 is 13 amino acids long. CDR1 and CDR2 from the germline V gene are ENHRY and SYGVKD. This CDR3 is CAISPAGGETQYF. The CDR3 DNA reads TGTGCCATCAGCCCAGCGGGAGGGGAGACCCAGTACTTC.

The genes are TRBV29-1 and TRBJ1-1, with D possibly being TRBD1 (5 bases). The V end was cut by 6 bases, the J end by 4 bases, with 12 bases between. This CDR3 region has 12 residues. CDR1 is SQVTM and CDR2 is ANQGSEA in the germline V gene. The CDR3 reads CSVDQGGTEAFF. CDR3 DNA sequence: TGCAGCGTGGATCAGGGAGGCACTGAAGCTTTCTTT.

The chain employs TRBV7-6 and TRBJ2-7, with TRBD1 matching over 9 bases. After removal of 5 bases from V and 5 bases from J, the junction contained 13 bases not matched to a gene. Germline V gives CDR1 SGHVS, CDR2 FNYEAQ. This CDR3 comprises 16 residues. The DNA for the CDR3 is TGTGCCAGCAGCCGGACGGGCGGACAGGGGAGGGACGAGCAGTACTTC. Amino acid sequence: CASSRTGGQGRDEQYF.

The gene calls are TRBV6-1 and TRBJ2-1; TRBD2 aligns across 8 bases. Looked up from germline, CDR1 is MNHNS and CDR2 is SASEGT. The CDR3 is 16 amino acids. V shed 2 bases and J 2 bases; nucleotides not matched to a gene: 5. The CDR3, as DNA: TGTGCCAGCAGTGAATCCGGACTAGCCCCCTACAATGAGCAGTTCTTC. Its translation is CASSESGLAPYNEQFF.

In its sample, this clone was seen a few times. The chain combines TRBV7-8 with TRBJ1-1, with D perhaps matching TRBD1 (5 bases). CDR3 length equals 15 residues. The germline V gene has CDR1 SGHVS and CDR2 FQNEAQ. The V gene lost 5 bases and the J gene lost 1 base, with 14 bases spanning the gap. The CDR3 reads CASSTKPGPNTEAFF. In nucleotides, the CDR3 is TGTGCCAGCAGCACCAAGCCAGGGCCGAACACTGAAGCTTTCTTT. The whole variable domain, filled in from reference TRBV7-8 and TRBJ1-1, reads GAGVSQSPRYKVAKRGQDVALRCDPISGHVSLFWYQQALGQGPEFLTYFQNEAQLDKSGLPSDRFFAERPEGSVSTLKIQRTQQEDSAVYLCASSTKPGPNTEAFFGQGTRLTVV.

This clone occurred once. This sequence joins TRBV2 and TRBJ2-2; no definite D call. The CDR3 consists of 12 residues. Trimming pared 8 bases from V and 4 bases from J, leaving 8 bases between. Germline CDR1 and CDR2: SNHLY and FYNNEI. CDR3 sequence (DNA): TGTGCCAGCGGGCCAGCCACCGGGGAGCTGTTTTTT. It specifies CASGPATGELFF.

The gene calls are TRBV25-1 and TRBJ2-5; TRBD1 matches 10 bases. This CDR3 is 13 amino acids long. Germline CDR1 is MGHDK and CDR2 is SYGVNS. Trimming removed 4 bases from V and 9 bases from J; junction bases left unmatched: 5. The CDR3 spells CASSVRQGAAQYF. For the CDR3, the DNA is TGTGCCAGCAGTGTAAGACAGGGGGCGGCCCAGTACTTC.

Here the CDR3 reads CASSEQGDSYEQYF. Written as DNA, the CDR3 is TGTGCCAGCAGTGAACAGGGGGACTCCTACGAGCAGTACTTC. The gene calls are TRBV2 and TRBJ2-7; 7 bases are a match to TRBD1. The CDR3 is 14 residues long. After removal of 2 bases from V and 0 bases from J, the junction contained 1 base not matched to a gene. Looked up from germline, CDR1 is SNHLY and CDR2 is FYNNEI.

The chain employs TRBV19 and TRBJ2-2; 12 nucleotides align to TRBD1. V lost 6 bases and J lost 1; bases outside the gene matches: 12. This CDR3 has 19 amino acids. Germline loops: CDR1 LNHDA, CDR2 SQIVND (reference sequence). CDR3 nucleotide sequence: TGTGCCAGTAGGACCGGGACAGGGGGCCCGGGGTTGAACACCGGGGAGCTGTTTTTT. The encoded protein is CASRTGTGGPGLNTGELFF. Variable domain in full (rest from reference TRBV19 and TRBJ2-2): DGGITQSPKYLFRKEGQNVTLSCEQNLNHDAMYWYRQDPGQGLRLIYYSQIVNDFQKGDIAEGYSVSREKKESFPLTVTSAQKNPTAFYLCASRTGTGGPGLNTGELFFGEGSRLTVL.